These 20 T cell receptor beta chains originate from one sample sequenced in a study of identifying expanded T cells in peripheral blood. Profiling relied on immunoSEQ multiplex PCR, and the TCRdb table lists in-frame clones only, not all of them. This sample has some 65,000 clones, with approximately 82% found just once. The sequencing sample was made of blood. These receptors all come from a person between 18 and 75 years old in good health.

This clone was counted a single time. The V gene is TRBV6-5, the J gene TRBJ1-4; maybe TRBD1 (5 bases). CDR3 size: 13 residues. Germline V CDR1 and CDR2: MNHEY, SVGAGI. V lost 2 bases and J 6 bases, leaving 7 bases between the germline ends. The CDR3 DNA reads as TGTGCCAGCAGTTACGACAGATATGAAAAACTGTTTTTT. Translated, it gives CASSYDRYEKLFF.

The genes are TRBV19 and TRBJ1-1, with 7 positions matching TRBD1. The CDR3 is 15 amino acids. Trimming at V came to 5 bases and at J to 2 bases, leaving 8 bases not matched to a gene. Germline assignment: CDR1 LNHDA and CDR2 SQIVND (reference sequence). The DNA of the CDR3 is TGTGCCAGTAGTTCAAGACAGGGAATCAACACTGAAGCTTTCTTT. Translated, it gives CASSSRQGINTEAFF.

The V call is TRBV6-5, the J call TRBJ2-7, with 9 bases fitting TRBD1. Trimming removed 0 bases from V and 4 bases from J; junction bases left unmatched: 7. This CDR3 spans 16 amino acids. CDR1 and CDR2 from the germline V gene are MNHEY and SVGAGI. In DNA, the CDR3 is TGTGCCAGCAGTTACTCCGGGACAGGGAACAATTACGAGCAGTACTTC. Translated, it gives CASSYSGTGNNYEQYF.

The chain links TRBV7-2 to TRBJ2-1, with 15 bases aligning to TRBD2. V lost 6 bases and J lost 7; bases outside the gene matches: 4. Germline-derived CDR1 and CDR2 are SGHTA and FQGNSA. The length of the CDR3 is 15 residues. The CDR3 loop reads CASRGLAGGANEQFF. The CDR3 nucleotides are TGTGCCAGCAGGGGACTAGCGGGAGGCGCAAATGAGCAGTTCTTC.

The chain carries TRBV5-8 and TRBJ2-5; possible D gene TRBD1, 6 bases. With 4 bases removed from V and 5 bases from J, the gap between germline ends came to 18 bases. The CDR3 is 15 amino acids. CDR1 is SGHTS and CDR2 is YDEGEE in the germline V gene. CDR3 in amino acids: CASSAGTNQPETQYF. CDR3 nucleotide sequence: TGTGCCAGCAGCGCCGGGACAAATCAACCGGAGACCCAGTACTTC.

V is TRBV28 and J is TRBJ1-2, with no clear D. The CDR3 has 13 amino acids. Per the germline V gene, CDR1 is MDHEN and CDR2 is SYDVKM. V dropped 2 bases and J dropped 4 bases, with 8 bases sitting between them. The chain's CDR3 is CASSLAISYGYTF. For the CDR3, the DNA is TGTGCCAGCAGTTTAGCCATAAGCTATGGCTACACCTTC.

The J gene is TRBJ2-7, the V gene TRBV5-3; TRBD1 might be the D (5 bases). TRBV5-3 is placed among ORFs of uncertain function. CDR3 length equals 15 residues. The germline V and J ends were trimmed by 1 base and 0 bases, with 11 bases remaining between them. The CDR3 is CARSLWGRASYEQYF. CDR3 coding DNA: TGTGCCAGAAGCTTGTGGGGCAGAGCCTCCTACGAGCAGTACTTC.

This clone was found a few times. The chain carries TRBV13 and TRBJ2-3; perhaps TRBD2 as D (5 bases). The CDR3 covers 13 residues. V gave up 7 bases and J gave up 5 bases, with 13 bases separating them. Germline CDR1 reads PRHDT; CDR2 reads FYEKMQ (reference sequence). In DNA, the CDR3 is TGTGCCAGCAAACAACCAGGAGGAGATACGCAGTATTTT. Translated: CASKQPGGDTQYF.

The chain employs TRBV9 and TRBJ1-1, with D unclear. CDR1 and CDR2 from the germline V gene are SGDLS and YYNGEE. The CDR3 sequence is 18 residues long. Trimming took off 4 bases at V and 0 bases at J, with 22 bases between the two ends. The CDR3 sequence is CASSNNREQNSLNTEAFF. CDR3 nucleotides: TGTGCCAGCAGCAACAACCGGGAGCAAAACAGCTTGAACACTGAAGCTTTCTTT. Full variable domain (missing parts from reference TRBV9 and TRBJ1-1): DSGVTQTPKHLITATGQRVTLRCSPRSGDLSVYWYQQSLDQGLQFLIQYYNGEERAKGNILERFSAQQFPDLHSELNLSSLELGDSALYFCASSNNREQNSLNTEAFFGQGTRLTVV.

This clone was detected a few times. The gene calls are TRBV6-5 and TRBJ2-1; D call uncertain. V dropped 5 bases and J dropped 12 bases, with 20 bases sitting between them. Germline-derived CDR1 and CDR2 are MNHEY and SVGAGI. The CDR3 length is 14 residues. CDR3 in DNA: TGTGCCAGCAGTCGTCCTCAAACTCCTTCGCGGCAGTTCTTC. This codes for CASSRPQTPSRQFF.

V gene TRBV4-3 combines with J gene TRBJ1-2; D not certain. Per the germline V gene, CDR1 is LGHNA and CDR2 is YSLEER. CDR3 length: 13 amino acids. The V end was cut by 3 bases, the J end by 4 bases, with 9 bases between. The CDR3 protein is CASSQSGAYGYTF. The CDR3 bases are TGCGCCAGCAGCCAGTCGGGAGCCTATGGCTACACCTTC.

This clone was seen more than once but under ten times. The chain combines TRBV9 with TRBJ2-5, with 12 positions matching TRBD1. The V segment lost 5 bases and the J segment 4 bases; nucleotides outside the gene matches: 9. The CDR3 runs 16 residues. Germline CDR1 SGDLS, CDR2 YYNGEE. The CDR3 nucleotides are TGTGCCAGCAGACCGCCGGGACAGGGGGCGGTAGAGACCCAGTACTTC. Protein product: CASRPPGQGAVETQYF.

The CDR3 DNA reads TGTGCCAGCAGCGGTCACCTGGGGACAGGGTCTGGCTACACCTTC. Encoded protein: CASSGHLGTGSGYTF. The rearrangement joins TRBV9 to TRBJ1-2, with TRBD1 matching over 9 bases. J was trimmed by 7 bases and V by 3 bases; bases with no gene match: 10. Germline V CDR1 and CDR2: SGDLS, YYNGEE. CDR3 length: 15 amino acids.

The chain is built from TRBV19 and TRBJ1-5; TRBD1 is a possible D gene (6 bases). The CDR3 totals 14 residues. From germline, CDR1 is LNHDA and CDR2 SQIVND (reference sequence). V lost 7 bases and J lost 2, with 12 bases in between. CDR3 DNA: TGTGCCAGTAAGGGGGGTATGGGCAATCAGCCCCAGCATTTT. This encodes CASKGGMGNQPQHF. Variable domain in full (rest from reference TRBV19 and TRBJ1-5): DGGITQSPKYLFRKEGQNVTLSCEQNLNHDAMYWYRQDPGQGLRLIYYSQIVNDFQKGDIAEGYSVSREKKESFPLTVTSAQKNPTAFYLCASKGGMGNQPQHFGDGTRLSIL.

This clone was found a few times. The rearrangement links TRBV7-2 to TRBJ2-1, with 12 bases identical to TRBD2. Germline V lookup: CDR1 SGHTA, CDR2 FQGNSA. V lost 4 bases and J lost 12; bases outside the gene matches: 10. The CDR3 spans 15 residues. The chain's CDR3 is CASSSQTSGSGGQFF. DNA of the CDR3: TGTGCCAGCAGCTCCCAGACTAGCGGGAGCGGGGGGCAGTTCTTC.

The chain links TRBV6-6 to TRBJ1-2; 8 bases are shared with TRBD1. V shed 9 bases and J 8 bases; nucleotides not matched to a gene: 8. Germline loops: CDR1 MNHNY, CDR2 SVGAGI (reference sequence). The CDR3 length is 12 residues. CDR3: CASSGQDMGYTF. In nucleotides, the CDR3 is TGTGCCAGTTCGGGACAGGATATGGGCTACACCTTC.

V and J are TRBV4-1 and TRBJ2-3, with 10 nucleotides matching TRBD2. The V and J ends lost 1 base and 1 base, in that order; junction bases with no gene match: 2. The germline CDR1 and CDR2 sequences are MGHRA and YSYEKL. The CDR3 covers 16 residues. CDR3 in DNA: TGCGCCAGCAGCCAAGCAGGGACTAGCGGCACAGATACGCAGTATTTT. Amino acid sequence: CASSQAGTSGTDTQYF.

This clone was seen once. The rearrangement joins TRBV9 to TRBJ2-3, with D perhaps matching TRBD2 (10 bases). Germline V CDR1 and CDR2: SGDLS, YYNGEE. The CDR3 spans 19 residues. Trimming cost V 3 bases and J 2 bases, with 25 bases left between them. In DNA, the CDR3 is TGTGCCAGCAGCGGAACAGGGGGCTCAGCGGGAGGGCTCACAGATACGCAGTATTTT. Protein product: CASSGTGGSAGGLTDTQYF.

V and J are TRBV19 and TRBJ2-5; 11 nucleotides align to TRBD2. CDR3 size: 15 residues. Trimming removed 7 bases from V and 1 base from J; junction bases left unmatched: 5. Germline V gives CDR1 LNHDA, CDR2 SQIVND (reference sequence). The CDR3 DNA is TGTGCCAGTAATCCTAGCGGGGGGTTCCAAGAGACCCAGTACTTC. It yields the protein CASNPSGGFQETQYF.

This clone was counted between two and nine times. V is TRBV7-9 and J is TRBJ1-1; 7 bases map to TRBD1. The CDR3 has 15 amino acids. V was pared by 1 base and J by 5 bases, with 7 bases of the junction left unmatched. In germline, CDR1 is SEHNR, CDR2 FQNEAQ (reference sequence). The CDR3 DNA follows: TGTGCCAGCAGCTTAGGAGGAACAGGGGAGACTGAAGCTTTCTTT. It is translated as CASSLGGTGETEAFF.